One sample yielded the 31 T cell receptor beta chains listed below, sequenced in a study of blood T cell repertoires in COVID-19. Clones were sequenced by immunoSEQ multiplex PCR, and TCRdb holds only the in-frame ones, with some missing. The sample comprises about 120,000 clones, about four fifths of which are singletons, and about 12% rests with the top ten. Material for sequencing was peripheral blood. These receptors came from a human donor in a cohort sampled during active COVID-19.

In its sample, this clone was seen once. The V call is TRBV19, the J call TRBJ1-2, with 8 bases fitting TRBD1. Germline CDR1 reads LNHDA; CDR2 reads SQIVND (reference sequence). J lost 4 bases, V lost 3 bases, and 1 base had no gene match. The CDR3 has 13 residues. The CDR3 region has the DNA TGTGCCAGTAGTATTCAGGGGGCCTATGGCTACACCTTC. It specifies CASSIQGAYGYTF.

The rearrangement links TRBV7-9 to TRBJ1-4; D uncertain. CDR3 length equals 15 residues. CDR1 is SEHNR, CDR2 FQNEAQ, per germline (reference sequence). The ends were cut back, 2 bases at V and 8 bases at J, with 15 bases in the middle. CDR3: CASSLRSGIGEKLFF. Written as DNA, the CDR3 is TGTGCCAGCAGCTTACGGTCCGGGATAGGGGAAAAACTGTTTTTT.

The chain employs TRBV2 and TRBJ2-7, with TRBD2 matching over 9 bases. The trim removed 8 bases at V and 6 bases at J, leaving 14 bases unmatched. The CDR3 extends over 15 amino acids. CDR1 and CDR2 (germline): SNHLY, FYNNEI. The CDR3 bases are TGTGCCAGCCGGGAACCGGGACTAGCTTCAGGCGAGCAGTACTTC. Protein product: CASREPGLASGEQYF.

For the CDR3, the DNA is TGTGCCAGCAGCTCTAAACAGGGGGCGTATGTAAGCACCGGGGAGCTGTTTTTT. It encodes CASSSKQGAYVSTGELFF. V usage is TRBV7-9 and J usage is TRBJ2-2, with 9 positions matching TRBD1. V was pared by 4 bases and J by 4 bases, with 13 bases of the junction left unmatched. This CDR3 has 18 residues. Germline CDR1 reads SEHNR; CDR2 reads FQNEAQ (reference sequence).

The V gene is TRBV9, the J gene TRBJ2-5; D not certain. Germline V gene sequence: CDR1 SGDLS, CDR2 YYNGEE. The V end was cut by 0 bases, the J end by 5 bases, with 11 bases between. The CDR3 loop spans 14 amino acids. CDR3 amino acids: CASSVGLAYETQYF. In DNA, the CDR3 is TGTGCCAGCAGCGTAGGGTTAGCTTACGAGACCCAGTACTTC.

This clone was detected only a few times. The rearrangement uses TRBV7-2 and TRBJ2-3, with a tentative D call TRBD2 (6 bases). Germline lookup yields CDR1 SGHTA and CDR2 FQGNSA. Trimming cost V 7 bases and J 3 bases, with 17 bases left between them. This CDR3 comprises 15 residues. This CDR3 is CASTQWGDLTDTQYF. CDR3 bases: TGTGCCAGCACCCAATGGGGGGATCTTACAGATACGCAGTATTTT.

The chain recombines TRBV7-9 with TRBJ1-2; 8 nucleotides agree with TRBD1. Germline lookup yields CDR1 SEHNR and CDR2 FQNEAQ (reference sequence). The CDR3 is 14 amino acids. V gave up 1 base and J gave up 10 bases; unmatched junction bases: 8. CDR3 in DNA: TGTGCCAGCAGCTTAGGGACAGGGACGGTCCACTACACCTTC. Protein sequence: CASSLGTGTVHYTF.

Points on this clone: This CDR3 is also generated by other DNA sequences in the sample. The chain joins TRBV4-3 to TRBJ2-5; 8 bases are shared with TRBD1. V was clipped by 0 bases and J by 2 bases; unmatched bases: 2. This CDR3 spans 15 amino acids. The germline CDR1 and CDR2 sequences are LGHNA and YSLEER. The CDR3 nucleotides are TGCGCCAGCAGCCAAGATTACAGGGGGCAAGAGACCCAGTACTTC. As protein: CASSQDYRGQETQYF.

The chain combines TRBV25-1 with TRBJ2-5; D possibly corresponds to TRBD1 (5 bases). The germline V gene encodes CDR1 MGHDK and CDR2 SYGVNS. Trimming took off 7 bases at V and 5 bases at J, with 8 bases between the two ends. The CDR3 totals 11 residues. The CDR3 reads CASTWGETQYF. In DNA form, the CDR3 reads TGTGCCAGCACGTGGGGCGAGACCCAGTACTTC.

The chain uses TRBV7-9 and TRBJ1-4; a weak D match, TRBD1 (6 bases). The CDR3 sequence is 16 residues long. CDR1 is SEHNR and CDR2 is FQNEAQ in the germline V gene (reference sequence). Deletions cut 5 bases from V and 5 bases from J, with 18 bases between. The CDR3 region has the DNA TGTGCCAGCAGCAGACAACGGGACATTGGGAATGAAAAACTGTTTTTT. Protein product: CASSRQRDIGNEKLFF.

As DNA, the CDR3 is TGCGCCAGCAGCGTGGGACTAGCGGGCTCCTACGAGCAGTACTTC. Its translation: CASSVGLAGSYEQYF. This chain connects TRBV5-1 to TRBJ2-7; 12 bases fit TRBD2. V was pared by 4 bases and J by 0 bases, with 2 bases of the junction left unmatched. CDR1 is SGHRS and CDR2 is YFSETQ in the germline V gene. The CDR3 runs 15 residues.

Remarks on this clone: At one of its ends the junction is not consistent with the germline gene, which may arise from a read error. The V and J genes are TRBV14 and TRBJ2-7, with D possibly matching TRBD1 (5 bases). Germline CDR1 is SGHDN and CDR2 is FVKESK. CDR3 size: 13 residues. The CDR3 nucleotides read TGTGCCAGCAGCGAAGACAGACTCTACGAGCAGTACTTC. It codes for CASSEDRLYEQYF.

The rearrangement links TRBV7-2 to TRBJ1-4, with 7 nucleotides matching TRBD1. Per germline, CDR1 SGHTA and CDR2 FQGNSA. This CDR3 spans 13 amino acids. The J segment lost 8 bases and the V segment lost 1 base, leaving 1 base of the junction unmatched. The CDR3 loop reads CASSLGQGEKLFF. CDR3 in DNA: TGTGCCAGCAGCTTAGGACAGGGAGAAAAACTGTTTTTT.

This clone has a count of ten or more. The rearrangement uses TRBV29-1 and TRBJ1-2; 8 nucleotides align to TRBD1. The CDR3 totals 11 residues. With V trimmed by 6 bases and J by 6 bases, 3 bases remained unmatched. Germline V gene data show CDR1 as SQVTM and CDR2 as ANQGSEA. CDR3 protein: CSVRGPHGYTF. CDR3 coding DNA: TGCAGCGTCAGGGGGCCCCATGGCTACACCTTC.

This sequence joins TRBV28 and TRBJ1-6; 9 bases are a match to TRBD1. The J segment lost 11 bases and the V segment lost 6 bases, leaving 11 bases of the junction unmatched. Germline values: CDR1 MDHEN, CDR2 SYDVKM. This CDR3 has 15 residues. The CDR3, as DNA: TGTGCCAGCAGCCCCCCCACAGGGGGCGGGACACCCCTCCACTTT. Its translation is CASSPPTGGGTPLHF.

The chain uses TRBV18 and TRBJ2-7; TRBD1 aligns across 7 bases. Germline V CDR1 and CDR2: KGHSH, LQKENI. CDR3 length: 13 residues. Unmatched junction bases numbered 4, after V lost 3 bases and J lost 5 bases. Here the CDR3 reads CASSPDRSHEQYF. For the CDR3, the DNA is TGTGCCAGCTCACCGGACAGGAGCCACGAGCAGTACTTC.

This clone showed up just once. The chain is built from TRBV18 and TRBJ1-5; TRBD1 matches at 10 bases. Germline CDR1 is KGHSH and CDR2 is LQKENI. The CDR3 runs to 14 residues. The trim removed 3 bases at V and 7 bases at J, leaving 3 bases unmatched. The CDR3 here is CASSPDRGQQPQHF. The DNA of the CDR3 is TGTGCCAGCTCACCTGACAGGGGGCAACAGCCCCAGCATTTT.

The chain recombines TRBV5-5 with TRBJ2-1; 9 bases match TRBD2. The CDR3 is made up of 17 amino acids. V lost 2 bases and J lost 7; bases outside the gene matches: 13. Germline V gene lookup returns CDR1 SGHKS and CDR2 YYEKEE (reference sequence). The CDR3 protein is CASSLSGAGGPRNEQFF. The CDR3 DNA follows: TGTGCCAGCAGCTTATCTGGGGCGGGGGGGCCTAGGAATGAGCAGTTCTTC.

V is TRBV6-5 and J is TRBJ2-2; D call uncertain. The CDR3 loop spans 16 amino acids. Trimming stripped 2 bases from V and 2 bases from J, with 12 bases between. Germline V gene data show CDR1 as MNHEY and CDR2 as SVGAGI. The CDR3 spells CASSYGQALNTGELFF. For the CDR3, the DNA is TGTGCCAGCAGTTACGGCCAGGCTTTAAACACCGGGGAGCTGTTTTTT.

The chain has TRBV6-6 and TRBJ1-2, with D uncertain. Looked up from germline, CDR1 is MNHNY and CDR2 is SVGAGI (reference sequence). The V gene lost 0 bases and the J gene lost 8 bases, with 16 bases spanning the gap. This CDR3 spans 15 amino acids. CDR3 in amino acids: CASSYSPELPRGYTF. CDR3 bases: TGTGCCAGCAGTTACTCCCCGGAGCTTCCGCGGGGCTACACCTTC.

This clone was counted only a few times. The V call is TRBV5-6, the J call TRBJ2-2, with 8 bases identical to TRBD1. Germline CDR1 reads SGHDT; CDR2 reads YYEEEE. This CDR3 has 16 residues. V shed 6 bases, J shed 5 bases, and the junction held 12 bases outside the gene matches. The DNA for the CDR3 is TGTGCCAGCAAACCCCTAGGACAGGGTTCGACCGGGGAGCTGTTTTTT. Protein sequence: CASKPLGQGSTGELFF.

The CDR3 loop reads CASSSQGAPNSPLHF. In DNA form, the CDR3 reads TGTGCCAGCAGCTCGCAGGGGGCCCCTAATTCACCCCTCCACTTT. This chain joins TRBV7-2 and TRBJ1-6, with TRBD1 matching over 8 bases. With V trimmed by 4 bases and J by 6 bases, 5 bases remained unmatched. Germline values: CDR1 SGHTA, CDR2 FQGNSA. CDR3 length: 15 amino acids. The full variable domain, rest sourced from reference TRBV7-2 and TRBJ1-6, is GAGVSQSPSNKVTEKGKDVELRCDPISGHTALYWYRQSLGQGLEFLIYFQGNSAPDKSGLPSDRFSAERTGGSVSTLTIQRTQQEDSAVYLCASSSQGAPNSPLHFGNGTRLTVT.

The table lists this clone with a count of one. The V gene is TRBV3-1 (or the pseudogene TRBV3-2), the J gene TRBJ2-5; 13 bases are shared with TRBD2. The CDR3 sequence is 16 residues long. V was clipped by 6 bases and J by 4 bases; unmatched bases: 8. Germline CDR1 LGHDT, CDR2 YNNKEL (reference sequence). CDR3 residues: CASSPLLAGGGETQYF. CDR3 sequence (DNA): TGTGCCAGCAGTCCTCTACTAGCGGGGGGGGGAGAGACCCAGTACTTC.

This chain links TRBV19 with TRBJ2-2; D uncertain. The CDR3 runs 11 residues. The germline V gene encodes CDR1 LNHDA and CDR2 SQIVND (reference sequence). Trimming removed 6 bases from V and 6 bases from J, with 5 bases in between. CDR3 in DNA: TGTGCCAGTAGCTTAGCCGGGGAGCTGTTTTTT. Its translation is CASSLAGELFF.

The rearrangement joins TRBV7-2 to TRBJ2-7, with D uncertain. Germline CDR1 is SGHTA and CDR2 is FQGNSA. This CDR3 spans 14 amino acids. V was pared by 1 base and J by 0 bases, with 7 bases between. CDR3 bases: TGTGCCAGCAGCTTAGATTCAGGCTCCTACGAGCAGTACTTC. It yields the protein CASSLDSGSYEQYF. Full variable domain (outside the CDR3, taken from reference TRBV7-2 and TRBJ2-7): GAGVSQSPSNKVTEKGKDVELRCDPISGHTALYWYRQSLGQGLEFLIYFQGNSAPDKSGLPSDRFSAERTGGSVSTLTIQRTQQEDSAVYLCASSLDSGSYEQYFGPGTRLTVT.

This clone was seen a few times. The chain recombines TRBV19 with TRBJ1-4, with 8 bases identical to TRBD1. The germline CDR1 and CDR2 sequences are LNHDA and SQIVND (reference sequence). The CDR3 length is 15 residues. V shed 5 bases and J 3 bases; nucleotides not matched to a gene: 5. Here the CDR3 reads CASSQQQGANEKLFF. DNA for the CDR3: TGTGCCAGTAGTCAACAACAGGGGGCTAATGAAAAACTGTTTTTT.

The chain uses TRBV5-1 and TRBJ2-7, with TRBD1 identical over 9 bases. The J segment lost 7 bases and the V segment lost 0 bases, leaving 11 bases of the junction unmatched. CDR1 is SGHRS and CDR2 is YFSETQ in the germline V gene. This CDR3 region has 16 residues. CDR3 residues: CASSLALGQGPREQYF. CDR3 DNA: TGCGCCAGCAGCTTGGCCCTGGGACAGGGCCCACGGGAGCAGTACTTC.

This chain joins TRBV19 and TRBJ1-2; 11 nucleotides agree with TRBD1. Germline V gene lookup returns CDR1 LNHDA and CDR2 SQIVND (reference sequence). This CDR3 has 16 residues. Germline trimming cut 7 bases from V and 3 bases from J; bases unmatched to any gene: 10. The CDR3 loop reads CASNGGQGAPDYGYTF. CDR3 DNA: TGTGCCAGTAACGGAGGACAGGGGGCGCCCGACTATGGCTACACCTTC.

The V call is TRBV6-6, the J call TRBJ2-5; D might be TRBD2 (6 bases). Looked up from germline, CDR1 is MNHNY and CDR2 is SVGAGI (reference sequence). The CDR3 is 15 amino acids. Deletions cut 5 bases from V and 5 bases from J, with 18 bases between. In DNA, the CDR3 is TGTGCCAGCAGTACACTGGACTACGCTGTTGAGACCCAGTACTTC. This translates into CASSTLDYAVETQYF.

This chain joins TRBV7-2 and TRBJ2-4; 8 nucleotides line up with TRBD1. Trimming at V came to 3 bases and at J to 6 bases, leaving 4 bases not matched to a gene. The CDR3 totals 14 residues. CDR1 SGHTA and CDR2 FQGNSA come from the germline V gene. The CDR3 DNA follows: TGTGCCAGCAGCTTTTCAGGGGGCGGAAACATTCAGTACTTC. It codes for CASSFSGGGNIQYF.

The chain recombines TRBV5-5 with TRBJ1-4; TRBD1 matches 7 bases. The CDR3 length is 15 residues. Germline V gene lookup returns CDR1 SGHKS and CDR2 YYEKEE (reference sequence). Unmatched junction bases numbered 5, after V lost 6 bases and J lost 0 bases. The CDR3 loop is CASTPGGTTNEKLFF. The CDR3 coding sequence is TGTGCCAGCACCCCAGGGGGAACAACTAATGAAAAACTGTTTTTT.